This T cell receptor (beta chain) was observed in a study of response to subunit inactivated influenza vaccine. Points from the study as a whole: It was suggested by the authors that few new T cells are recruited by each seasonal influenza vaccination.

V gave up 5 bases and J gave up 7 bases; unmatched junction bases: 10. The CDR3 has 15 residues. Germline-derived CDR1 and CDR2 are SEHNR and FQNEAQ (reference sequence). To note about this clonotype: Its antigen is unidentified.

MiXCR, run by TCRdb on the RT-PCR reads, gives a single entry per CDR3 protein. The sample comprises under 800,000 distinct CDR3 sequences, more than 11% of which are singletons, and around 7.3% rests with the top ten. This receptor was identified in a man aged 50 to 60 who received an inactivated influenza vaccine. The sample was PBMCs from blood, taken 14 days before vaccination. The genes are TRBV7-9 and TRBJ1-4; 7 positions agree with TRBD1. CDR3 DNA: TGTGCCAGCAGCAGACGACAGGGCCGGAGTGAAAAACTGTTTTTT. Its protein product is CASSRRQGRSEKLFF.